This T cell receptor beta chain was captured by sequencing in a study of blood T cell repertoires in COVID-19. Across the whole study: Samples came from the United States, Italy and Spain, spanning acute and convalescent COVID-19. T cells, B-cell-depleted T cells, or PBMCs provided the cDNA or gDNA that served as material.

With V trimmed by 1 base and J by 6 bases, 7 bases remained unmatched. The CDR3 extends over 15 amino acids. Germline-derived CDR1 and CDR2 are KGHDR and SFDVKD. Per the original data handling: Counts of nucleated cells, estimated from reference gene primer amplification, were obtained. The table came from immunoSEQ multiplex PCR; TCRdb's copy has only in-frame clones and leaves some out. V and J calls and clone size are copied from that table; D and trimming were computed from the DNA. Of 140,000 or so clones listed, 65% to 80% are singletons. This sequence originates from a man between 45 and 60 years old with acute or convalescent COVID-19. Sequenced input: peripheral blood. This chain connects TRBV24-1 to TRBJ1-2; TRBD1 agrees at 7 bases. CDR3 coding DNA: TGTGCCACCAGTGATTTAACAGGGGCTAGCGATGGCTACACCTTC. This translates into CATSDLTGASDGYTF.